The T cell receptor beta chain described here comes from a study of blood T cell repertoires in COVID-19. Study background: Collection of acute and convalescent COVID-19 samples took place in the United States, Italy and Spain. The analysed material was cDNA or gDNA that came from T cells, B-cell-depleted T cells, or PBMCs.

The CDR3 is 16 amino acids. CDR1 LNHNV and CDR2 YYDKDF come from the germline V gene (reference sequence). V lost 0 bases and J lost 7, with 16 bases in between. Authors' analysis steps: For nucleated cells, counts were estimated from reference gene primer amplification. Produced via immunoSEQ multiplex PCR; TCRdb's table is partial and in-frame only. V, J and clone size reflect that table, while D and trimming were determined from the DNA. The table records about 240,000 clones, about four fifths of them present only once. V is TRBV15 and J is TRBJ1-5; tentative D call: TRBD1 (5 bases). This receptor was taken from a man over 45 with acute or convalescent COVID-19. The sample taken for sequencing was peripheral blood. CDR3: CATSRDARGGWQPQHF. The CDR3 region has the DNA TGTGCCACCAGCAGAGATGCGCGCGGGGGTTGGCAGCCCCAGCATTTT.